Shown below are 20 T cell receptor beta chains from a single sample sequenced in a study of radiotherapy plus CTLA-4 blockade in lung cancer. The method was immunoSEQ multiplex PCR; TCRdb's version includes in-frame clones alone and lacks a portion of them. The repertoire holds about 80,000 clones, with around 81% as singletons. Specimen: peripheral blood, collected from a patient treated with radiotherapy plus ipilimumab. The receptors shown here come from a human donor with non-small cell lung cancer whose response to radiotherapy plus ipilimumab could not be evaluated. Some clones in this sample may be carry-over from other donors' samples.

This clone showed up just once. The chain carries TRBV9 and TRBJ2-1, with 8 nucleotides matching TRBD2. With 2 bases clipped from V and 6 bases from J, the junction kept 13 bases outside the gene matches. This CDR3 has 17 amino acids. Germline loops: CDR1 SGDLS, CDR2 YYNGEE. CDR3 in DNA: TGTGCCAGCAGCGTCCTCCTAGTCCCTAGCGGGCGCAATGAGCAGTTCTTC. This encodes CASSVLLVPSGRNEQFF.

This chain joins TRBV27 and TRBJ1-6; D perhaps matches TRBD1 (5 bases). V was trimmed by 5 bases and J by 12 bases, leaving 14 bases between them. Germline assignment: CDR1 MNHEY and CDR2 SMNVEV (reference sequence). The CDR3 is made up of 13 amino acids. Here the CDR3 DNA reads TGTGCCAGCAGTCAAGACAGCTGGCTACCCCTCCACTTT. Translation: CASSQDSWLPLHF.

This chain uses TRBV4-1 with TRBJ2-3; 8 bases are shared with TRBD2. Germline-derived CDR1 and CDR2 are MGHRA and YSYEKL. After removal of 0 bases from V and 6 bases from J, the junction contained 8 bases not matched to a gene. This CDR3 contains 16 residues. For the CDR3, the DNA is TGCGCCAGCAGCCAAGATTTGAGGGCTAGCGGGGATACGCAGTATTTT. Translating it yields CASSQDLRASGDTQYF.

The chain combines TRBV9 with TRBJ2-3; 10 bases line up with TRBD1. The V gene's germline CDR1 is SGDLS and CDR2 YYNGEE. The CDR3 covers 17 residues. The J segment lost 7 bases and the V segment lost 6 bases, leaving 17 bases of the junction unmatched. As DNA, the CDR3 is TGTGCCAGCACCATCAGCTCCGGGACAGGGGTCGTTAATACGCAGTATTTT. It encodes CASTISSGTGVVNTQYF.

The CDR3 region has the DNA TGTGCCAGCCACCGGGACACGTTAACCTACACTGAAGCTTTCTTT. It yields the protein CASHRDTLTYTEAFF. The V gene is TRBV6-5, the J gene TRBJ1-1; a weak D match, TRBD1 (6 bases). This CDR3 has 15 residues. CDR1 is MNHEY, CDR2 SVGAGI, per germline. V was cut by 8 bases and J by 3 bases, with 19 bases left in between.

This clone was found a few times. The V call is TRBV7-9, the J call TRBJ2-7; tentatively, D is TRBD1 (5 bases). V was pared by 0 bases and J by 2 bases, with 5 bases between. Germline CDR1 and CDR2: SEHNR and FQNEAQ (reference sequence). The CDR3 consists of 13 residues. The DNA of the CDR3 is TGTGCCAGCAGCTTAGCGGGGCCCTACGAGCAGTACTTC. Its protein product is CASSLAGPYEQYF.

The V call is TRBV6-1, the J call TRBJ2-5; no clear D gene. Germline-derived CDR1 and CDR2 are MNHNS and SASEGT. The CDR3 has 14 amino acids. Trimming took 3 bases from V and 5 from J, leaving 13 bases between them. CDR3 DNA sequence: TGTGCCAGCAGTGATTCCCTCGGCGGCGAGACCCAGTACTTC. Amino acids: CASSDSLGGETQYF.

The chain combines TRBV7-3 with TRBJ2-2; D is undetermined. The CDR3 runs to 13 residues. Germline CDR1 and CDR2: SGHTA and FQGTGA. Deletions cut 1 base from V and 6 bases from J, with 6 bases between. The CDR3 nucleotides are TGTGCCAGCAGCTTAATAGCACCCGGGGAGCTGTTTTTT. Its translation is CASSLIAPGELFF.

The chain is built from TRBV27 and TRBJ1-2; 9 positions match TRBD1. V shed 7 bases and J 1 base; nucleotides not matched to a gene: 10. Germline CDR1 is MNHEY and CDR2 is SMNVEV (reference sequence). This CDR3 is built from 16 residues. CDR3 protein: CASTPLGTGHNYGYTF. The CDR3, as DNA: TGTGCCAGCACCCCTCTAGGGACAGGGCATAACTATGGCTACACCTTC.

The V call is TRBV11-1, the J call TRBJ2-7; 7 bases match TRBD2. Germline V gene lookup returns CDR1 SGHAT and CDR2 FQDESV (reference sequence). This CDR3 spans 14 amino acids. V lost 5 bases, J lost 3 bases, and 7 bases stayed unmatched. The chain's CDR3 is CASSLGGGIYEQYF. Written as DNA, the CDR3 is TGTGCCAGCAGCCTTGGGGGGGGTATCTACGAGCAGTACTTC.

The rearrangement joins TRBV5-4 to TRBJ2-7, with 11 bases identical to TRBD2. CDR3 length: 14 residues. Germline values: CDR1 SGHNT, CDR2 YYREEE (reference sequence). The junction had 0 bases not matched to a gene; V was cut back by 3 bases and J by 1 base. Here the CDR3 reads CASSWTSGSYEQYF. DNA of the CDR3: TGTGCCAGCAGCTGGACTAGCGGGTCCTACGAGCAGTACTTC.

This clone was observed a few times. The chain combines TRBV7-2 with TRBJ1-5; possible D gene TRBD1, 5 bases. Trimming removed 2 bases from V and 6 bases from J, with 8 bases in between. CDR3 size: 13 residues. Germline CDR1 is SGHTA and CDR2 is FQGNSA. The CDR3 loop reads CASSLWGVQPQHF. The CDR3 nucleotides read TGTGCCAGCAGCTTATGGGGGGTTCAGCCCCAGCATTTT.

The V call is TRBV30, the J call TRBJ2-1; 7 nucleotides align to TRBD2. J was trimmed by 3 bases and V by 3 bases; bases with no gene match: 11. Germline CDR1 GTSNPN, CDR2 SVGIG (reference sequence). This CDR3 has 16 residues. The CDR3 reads CAWRGGTGRVYNEQFF. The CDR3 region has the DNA TGTGCCTGGAGGGGGGGGACGGGCAGGGTCTACAATGAGCAGTTCTTC.

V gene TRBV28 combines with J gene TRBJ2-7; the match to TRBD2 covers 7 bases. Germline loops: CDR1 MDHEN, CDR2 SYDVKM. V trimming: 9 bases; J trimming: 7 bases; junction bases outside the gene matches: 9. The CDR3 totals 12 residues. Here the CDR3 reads CASDRGGGEQYF. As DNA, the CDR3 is TGTGCCAGTGATCGGGGCGGGGGAGAGCAGTACTTC.

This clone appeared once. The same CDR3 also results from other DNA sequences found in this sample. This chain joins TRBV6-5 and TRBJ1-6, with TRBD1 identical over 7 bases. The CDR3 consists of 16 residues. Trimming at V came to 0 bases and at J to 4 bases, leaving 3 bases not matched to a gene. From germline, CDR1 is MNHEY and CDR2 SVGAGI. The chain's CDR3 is CASSYSPTGYNSPLHF. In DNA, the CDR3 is TGTGCCAGCAGTTACTCTCCGACAGGGTATAATTCACCCCTCCACTTT.

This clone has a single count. The DNA of the CDR3 is TGTGCCAGCTCATTACCGGGAGGCACTGAAGCTTTCTTT. Its protein product is CASSLPGGTEAFF. The chain is built from TRBV18 and TRBJ1-1; D is uncertain. The CDR3 consists of 13 residues. Trimming left V 5 bases short and J 4 bases short, with 11 bases between. Germline V gives CDR1 KGHSH, CDR2 LQKENI.

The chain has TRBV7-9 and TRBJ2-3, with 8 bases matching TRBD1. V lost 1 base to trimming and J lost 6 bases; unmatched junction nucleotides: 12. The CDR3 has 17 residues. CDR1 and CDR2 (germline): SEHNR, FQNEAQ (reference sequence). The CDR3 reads CASSLEGVAGGPDTQYF. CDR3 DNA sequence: TGTGCCAGCAGCTTAGAGGGAGTGGCAGGGGGCCCGGATACGCAGTATTTT.

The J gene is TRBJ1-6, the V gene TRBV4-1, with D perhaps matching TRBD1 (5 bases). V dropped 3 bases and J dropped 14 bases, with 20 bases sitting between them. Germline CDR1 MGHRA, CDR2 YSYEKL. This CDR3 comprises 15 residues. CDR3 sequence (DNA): TGCGCCAGCAGCCATCGTTGGGGCGCCGAGTTGACCCTCCACTTT. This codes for CASSHRWGAELTLHF.

Here the CDR3 DNA reads TGTGCCAGCGGGCGGGGCACAGATACGCAGTATTTT. Translated, it gives CASGRGTDTQYF. This chain connects TRBV9 to TRBJ2-3; possible D gene TRBD2, 5 bases. Germline loops: CDR1 SGDLS, CDR2 YYNGEE. The CDR3 is 12 amino acids. V was clipped by 7 bases and J by 1 base, with 7 bases between them.

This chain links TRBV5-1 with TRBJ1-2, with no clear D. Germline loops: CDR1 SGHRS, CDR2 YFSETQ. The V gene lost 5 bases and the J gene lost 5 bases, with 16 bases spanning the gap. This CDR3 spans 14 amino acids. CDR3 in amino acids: CASRIRFEVYGYTF. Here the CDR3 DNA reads TGCGCCAGCAGAATTCGCTTTGAGGTTTATGGCTACACCTTC.